This T cell receptor (beta chain) derives from a study of blood T cell repertoires in COVID-19. Study at large: Samples came from the United States, Italy and Spain, spanning acute and convalescent COVID-19.

Profiled with immunoSEQ multiplex PCR; TCRdb holds only in-frame clones, not every one. The sample has about 310,000 clones, roughly 90% seen once; the top ten hold less than 2.5%. The CDR3 consists of 14 residues. Deletions cut 0 bases from V and 4 bases from J, with 9 bases between. Per germline, CDR1 LGHNA and CDR2 YNFKEQ. Sequencing was carried out using peripheral blood. The rearrangement joins TRBV4-2 to TRBJ1-2; the D is unclear. This TCR came from a young man with active or convalescent COVID-19. In DNA, the CDR3 is TGTGCCAGCAGCCAAGAACCGGGGATCTATGGCTACACCTTC. Amino acids: CASSQEPGIYGYTF.